This TCR beta chain originates from a study of T cells after posttransplantation cyclophosphamide. A marrow graft followed busulfan-fludarabine conditioning, with cyclophosphamide on days +3 and +4. Germline lookup yields CDR1 MNHEY and CDR2 SMNVEV (reference sequence). V was pared by 5 bases and J by 4 bases, with 18 bases between. This CDR3 is 16 amino acids long. Some clones are missing from TCRdb's copy, which holds only in-frame ones; the method was immunoSEQ multiplex PCR. The table lists around 3,000 clones, with no singletons. This clone has a count of ten or more. The sample consisted of PBMCs, taken after allogeneic stem cell transplant with posttransplant cyclophosphamide. The sequence came from a young adult male patient who received an allogeneic stem cell transplant from a related donor, was CMV-positive, and had acute GVHD only. Some T cells here may be from the graft donor. The rearrangement uses TRBV27 and TRBJ2-1; D perhaps matches TRBD2 (7 bases). The CDR3 bases are TGTGCCAGCAGTGCGCAGGGGCGCGGGGGATACAATGAGCAGTTCTTC. Protein product: CASSAQGRGGYNEQFF.